The clone carrying this T cell receptor beta chain came up many times. This record belongs to a study of T-cell reconstitution after alpha-beta-depleted transplantation in children. Germline V gene sequence: CDR1 SGHRS, CDR2 YFSETQ. V was shortened by 3 bases and J by 4 bases, with 16 bases between the two germline ends. The CDR3 is made up of 16 amino acids. Researchers prepared the TCRbeta library using unique molecular identifiers, the study reports. TCRdb analysed the PCR reads with MiXCR anew, one entry per CDR3 protein. The table lists 210,000 or so distinct CDR3 sequences, roughly a tenth of them singletons.

The sequencing used PBMCs, collected before TCRalphabeta/CD19-depleted stem cell transplant. The chain couples TRBV5-1 to TRBJ2-2; D ambiguous. The receptor's source is a child under two years old with acute myeloid leukemia, due to receive a stem cell transplant. DNA for the CDR3: TGCGCCAGCAGCTACAGAGTCCTGGGGTCCACCGGGGAGCTGTTTTTT. Translation gives CASSYRVLGSTGELFF.